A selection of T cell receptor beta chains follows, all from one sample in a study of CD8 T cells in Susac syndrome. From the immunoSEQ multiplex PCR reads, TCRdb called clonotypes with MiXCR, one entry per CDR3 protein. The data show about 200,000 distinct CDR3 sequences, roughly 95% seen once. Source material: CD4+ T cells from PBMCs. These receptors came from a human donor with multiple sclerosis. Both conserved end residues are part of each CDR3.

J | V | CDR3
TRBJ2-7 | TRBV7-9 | CASSLDAGGFGEQYF
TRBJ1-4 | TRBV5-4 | CASSSDSGNEKLFF
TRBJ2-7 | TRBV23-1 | CASSPGLAAGEQYF
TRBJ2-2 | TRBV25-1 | CASSEMARATGELFF
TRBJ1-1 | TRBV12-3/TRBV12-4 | CASRPTENTEAFF
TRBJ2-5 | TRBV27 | CASRGLAGAGEETQYF
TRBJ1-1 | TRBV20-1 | CSARVLDRGLF
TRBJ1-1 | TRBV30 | CAWSVKGGNTEAFF
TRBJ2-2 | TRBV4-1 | CASSQDRGDITGELFF
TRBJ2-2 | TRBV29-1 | CSVVGGNRWTGELFF
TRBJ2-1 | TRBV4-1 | CASSQDRPYNEQFF
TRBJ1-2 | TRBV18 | CASSPSLGINYGYTF
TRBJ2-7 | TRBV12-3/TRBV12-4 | CASSDGLAGDEQYF